This is a list of T cell receptor beta chains from one sample in a study of blood T cells in healthy people across ages. TCRdb recomputed calls from the 5' RACE reads with MiXCR, one row per CDR3 protein. This sample yields some 1 million distinct CDR3 sequences, of which less than 50% are seen a single time; about 19% belongs to the top ten. Sequencing used blood. These receptors came from a woman aged 60 to 75 in good health. Each CDR3 is given with its conserved first and last residue. Each record gives: V gene, D gene, J gene, clone size, CDR3 DNA, CDR3 protein. The D gene is left open where the match is weak. A clone size is listed for some rows: how often the clone was seen (once, few, many), or a class if it is expanded.

v_call: TRBV5-1
d_call: TRBD2
j_call: TRBJ2-1
clone_size: many
cdr3_nt: TGTGCCAGCAGCTTAGCGGGGAGCTCCTACAATGAGCAGTTCTTC
cdr3_aa: CASSLAGSSYNEQFF

v_call: TRBV27
d_call: .
j_call: TRBJ1-2
clone_size: .
cdr3_nt: TGTGCCAGCAGTTTACTTAGGGATGATGGCTACACCTTC
cdr3_aa: CASSLLRDDGYTF

v_call: TRBV29-1
d_call: TRBD1
j_call: TRBJ2-7
clone_size: .
cdr3_nt: TGCAGCGCCCGGGGACAGGGCAGGAGCGACGAGCAGTACTTC
cdr3_aa: CSARGQGRSDEQYF

v_call: TRBV10-3
d_call: TRBD1
j_call: TRBJ1-5
clone_size: .
cdr3_nt: TGTGCCATCAGTGAGTCGACAGGGGGCCAGCCCCAGCATTTT
cdr3_aa: CAISESTGGQPQHF

v_call: TRBV3-1
d_call: TRBD2
j_call: TRBJ2-5
clone_size: .
cdr3_nt: TGTGCCAGCAGGGGAAGTCCGGGACTAGCGGTCCAAGAGACCCAGTACTTC
cdr3_aa: CASRGSPGLAVQETQYF

v_call: TRBV12-3/TRBV12-4
d_call: .
j_call: TRBJ1-2
clone_size: .
cdr3_nt: TGTGCCAGCAGCCTACCACGGGGGTATGGCTACACCTTC
cdr3_aa: CASSLPRGYGYTF

v_call: TRBV3-1
d_call: .
j_call: TRBJ2-5
clone_size: .
cdr3_nt: TGTGCCAGCAGCCAAGATCCTCTAGCACAAGAGACCCAGTACTTC
cdr3_aa: CASSQDPLAQETQYF

v_call: TRBV2
d_call: .
j_call: TRBJ2-3
clone_size: .
cdr3_nt: TGTGCCAAACGAGAAGTGACAGATACGCAGTATTTT
cdr3_aa: CAKREVTDTQYF

v_call: TRBV12-3/TRBV12-4
d_call: TRBD2
j_call: TRBJ2-7
clone_size: few
cdr3_nt: TGTGCCAGCAGCACCTGGACCGGGGGGGGACTAGTACCCTACGAGCAGTACTTC
cdr3_aa: CASSTWTGGGLVPYEQYF

v_call: TRBV12-3/TRBV12-4
d_call: .
j_call: TRBJ1-4
clone_size: .
cdr3_nt: TGTGCCAGCAGTTTGACAGGCCCAACGCAGAAACTGTTTTTT
cdr3_aa: CASSLTGPTQKLFF

v_call: TRBV7-2
d_call: .
j_call: TRBJ2-5
clone_size: few
cdr3_nt: TGTGCCAGCAGCCCCGTAGAACAGGGCTCAGAGACCCAGTACTTC
cdr3_aa: CASSPVEQGSETQYF

v_call: TRBV19
d_call: .
j_call: TRBJ2-6
clone_size: .
cdr3_nt: TGTGCCAGTACGGGGAACTCTGGGGCCAACGTCCTGACTTTC
cdr3_aa: CASTGNSGANVLTF

v_call: TRBV10-3
d_call: .
j_call: TRBJ2-1
clone_size: .
cdr3_nt: TGTGCCACCGGACCTCCCGCGGGTGAGCAGTTCTTC
cdr3_aa: CATGPPAGEQFF

v_call: TRBV28
d_call: TRBD1
j_call: TRBJ2-7
clone_size: .
cdr3_nt: TGTGCCAGCAGTTTATCCGAGACAGGGGTCTACGAGCAGTACTTC
cdr3_aa: CASSLSETGVYEQYF

v_call: TRBV27
d_call: .
j_call: TRBJ2-1
clone_size: .
cdr3_nt: TGTGCCAGCAGTCGAACTACCTACAATGAGCAGTTCTTC
cdr3_aa: CASSRTTYNEQFF

v_call: TRBV12-3/TRBV12-4
d_call: .
j_call: TRBJ1-6
clone_size: .
cdr3_nt: TGTGCCAGCAGGTACCAAGGGCACCCGAACAATTCACCCCTCCACTTT
cdr3_aa: CASRYQGHPNNSPLHF

v_call: TRBV5-1
d_call: .
j_call: TRBJ2-7
clone_size: .
cdr3_nt: TGCGCCAGCAGCCTGGATGCAGGCCGAGCCTACGAGCAGTACTTC
cdr3_aa: CASSLDAGRAYEQYF

v_call: TRBV20-1
d_call: .
j_call: TRBJ2-3
clone_size: .
cdr3_nt: TGCAGTGCTAGACCTCCAGCGGGCACAGATACGCAGTATTTT
cdr3_aa: CSARPPAGTDTQYF

v_call: TRBV9
d_call: .
j_call: TRBJ2-3
clone_size: few
cdr3_nt: TGTGCCAGCAGCGCCCTGGAGTGGAGGACAGATACGCAGTATTTT
cdr3_aa: CASSALEWRTDTQYF

v_call: TRBV4-1
d_call: .
j_call: TRBJ1-4
clone_size: .
cdr3_nt: TGCGCCAGCAGCCAGGGAACCGAAAAACTGTTTTTT
cdr3_aa: CASSQGTEKLFF

v_call: TRBV4-2
d_call: .
j_call: TRBJ2-4
clone_size: .
cdr3_nt: TGTGCCAGCAGCCAAGACAAATCTCTCGTGACCCGGGACATTCAGTACTTC
cdr3_aa: CASSQDKSLVTRDIQYF

v_call: TRBV16
d_call: TRBD1
j_call: TRBJ2-7
clone_size: few
cdr3_nt: TGTGCCAGCAGCCAACCAGGGGGCTACGAGCAGTACTTC
cdr3_aa: CASSQPGGYEQYF

v_call: TRBV20-1
d_call: .
j_call: TRBJ2-7
clone_size: .
cdr3_nt: TGCAGTGCTAGCCCCGCCAGATCCTCCTACAATGAGCAGTACTTC
cdr3_aa: CSASPARSSYNEQYF

v_call: TRBV3-1
d_call: TRBD1
j_call: TRBJ1-4
clone_size: .
cdr3_nt: TGTGCCGGCAGCCATACGACAGGGCTTAATGAAAAACTGTTTTTT
cdr3_aa: CAGSHTTGLNEKLFF

v_call: TRBV10-1
d_call: .
j_call: TRBJ2-7
clone_size: .
cdr3_nt: TGCGCCAGCAGTGAGTCCCCGTCAGGGTCCGAGCAGTACTTC
cdr3_aa: CASSESPSGSEQYF

v_call: TRBV13
d_call: TRBD1
j_call: TRBJ2-5
clone_size: .
cdr3_nt: TGTGCCAGCAGCACAGGACAGGGTAAGGAGACCCAGTACTTC
cdr3_aa: CASSTGQGKETQYF

v_call: TRBV20-1
d_call: .
j_call: TRBJ2-7
clone_size: .
cdr3_nt: TGCAGTGCTAGAGCCCTAAGGTGGGGGAAGAGCTCCTACAATGAGCAGTACTTC
cdr3_aa: CSARALRWGKSSYNEQYF

v_call: TRBV5-1
d_call: .
j_call: TRBJ2-3
clone_size: .
cdr3_nt: TGCGCCAGCAGCCCCACTGGGCTAGTAGGTGATACGCAGTATTTT
cdr3_aa: CASSPTGLVGDTQYF

v_call: TRBV5-1
d_call: .
j_call: TRBJ2-5
clone_size: .
cdr3_nt: TGCGCCAGCAGCTTAGGCGGGGTAGGTCTGGAGACCCAGTACTTC
cdr3_aa: CASSLGGVGLETQYF

v_call: TRBV9
d_call: TRBD1
j_call: TRBJ2-7
clone_size: .
cdr3_nt: TGTGCCAGCAGCCCCGGACAGGGGAGAGACGAGCAGTACTTC
cdr3_aa: CASSPGQGRDEQYF

v_call: TRBV20-1
d_call: TRBD2
j_call: TRBJ2-5
clone_size: few
cdr3_nt: TGCAGTGCTAGAGAGGCGGTAGCGGGAGACCTTTACCAAGAGACCCAGTACTTC
cdr3_aa: CSAREAVAGDLYQETQYF

v_call: TRBV9
d_call: .
j_call: TRBJ2-5
clone_size: .
cdr3_nt: TGTGCCAGCAGCCCCGGTAGCACCTCTTATGACTGGGAGCAGTACTTC
cdr3_aa: CASSPGSTSYDWEQYF

v_call: TRBV2
d_call: .
j_call: TRBJ1-5
clone_size: .
cdr3_nt: TGTGCCAGCAGTGAGAACAGCCGCAATCAGCCCCAGCATTTT
cdr3_aa: CASSENSRNQPQHF

v_call: TRBV29-1
d_call: .
j_call: TRBJ2-7
clone_size: .
cdr3_nt: TGCAGCGTACTCAGGGCGGGCGAGCAGTACTTC
cdr3_aa: CSVLRAGEQYF

v_call: TRBV28
d_call: .
j_call: TRBJ2-3
clone_size: .
cdr3_nt: TGTGCCAGCAGTGTATCCCCAGTATTAGATACGCAGTATTTT
cdr3_aa: CASSVSPVLDTQYF

v_call: TRBV28
d_call: .
j_call: TRBJ2-5
clone_size: .
cdr3_nt: TGTGCCAGCAGTTTAATGGGGCAGCGACAAGAGACCCAGTACTTC
cdr3_aa: CASSLMGQRQETQYF

v_call: TRBV12-3/TRBV12-4
d_call: .
j_call: TRBJ2-7
clone_size: .
cdr3_nt: TGTGCCAGCACCCCCGGGAGCGAAGCGGAGGAGCAGTACTTC
cdr3_aa: CASTPGSEAEEQYF